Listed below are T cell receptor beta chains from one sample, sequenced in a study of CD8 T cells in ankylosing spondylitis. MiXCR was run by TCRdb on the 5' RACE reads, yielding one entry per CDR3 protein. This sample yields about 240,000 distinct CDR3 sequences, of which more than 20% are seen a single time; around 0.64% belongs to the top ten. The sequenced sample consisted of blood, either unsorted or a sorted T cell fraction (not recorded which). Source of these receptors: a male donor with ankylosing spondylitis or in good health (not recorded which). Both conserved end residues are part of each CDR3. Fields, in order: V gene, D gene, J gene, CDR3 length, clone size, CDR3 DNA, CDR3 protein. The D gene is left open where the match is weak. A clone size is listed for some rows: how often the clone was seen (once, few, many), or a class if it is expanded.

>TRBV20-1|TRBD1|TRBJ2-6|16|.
TGCAGTGCTGGACAGGGTGGAGATTCTGGGGCCAACGTCCTGACTTTC
CSAGQGGDSGANVLTF
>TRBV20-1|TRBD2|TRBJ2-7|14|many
TGCAGTGCTACCAAACTAGCGGGGGCGCAAGAGCAGTACTTC
CSATKLAGAQEQYF
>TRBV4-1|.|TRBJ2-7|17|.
TGCGCCAGCAGCCAAGACGCGCCGGGGACTGCCCGGGACGAGCAGTACTTC
CASSQDAPGTARDEQYF
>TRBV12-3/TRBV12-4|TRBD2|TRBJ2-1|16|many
TGTGCCAGCAGTTTAAGGCGGGGGGGCAGGTTGAATGAGCAGTTCTTC
CASSLRRGGRLNEQFF
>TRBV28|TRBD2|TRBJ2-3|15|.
TGTGCCAGCAGTCACGGGGGGGTTCAGGCAGATACGCAGTATTTT
CASSHGGVQADTQYF
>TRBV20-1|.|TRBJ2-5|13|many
TGCAGTGCTCTTTCACGGAGCCAAGAGACCCAGTACTTC
CSALSRSQETQYF
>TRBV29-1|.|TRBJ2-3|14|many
TGCAGCGCCCAACGGGGCATCGGCACAGATACGCAGTATTTT
CSAQRGIGTDTQYF
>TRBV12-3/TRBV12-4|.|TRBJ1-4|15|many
TGTGCCAGCAGTTTGGGAGGGGCGAGGCTTGAAAAACTGTTTTTT
CASSLGGARLEKLFF
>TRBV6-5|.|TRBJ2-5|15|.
TGTGCCAGCAGTTACCCTGGGACAACCGAAGAGACCCAGTACTTC
CASSYPGTTEETQYF
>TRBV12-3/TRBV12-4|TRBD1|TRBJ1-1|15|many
TGTGCCAGCAGCCCCCACAGGGGAGAGAACACTGAAGCTTTCTTT
CASSPHRGENTEAFF
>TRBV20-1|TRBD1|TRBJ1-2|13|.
TGCAGTGCTTTTGAGACAGGGTCCTATGGCTACACCTTC
CSAFETGSYGYTF
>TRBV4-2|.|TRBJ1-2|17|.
TGTGCCAGCAGCCAAGATCAGGTGGCCGCCAGGACCTATGGCTACACCTTC
CASSQDQVAARTYGYTF
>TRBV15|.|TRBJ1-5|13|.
TGTGCCACCAGCGAGGGGGGCAATCAGCCCCAGCATTTT
CATSEGGNQPQHF
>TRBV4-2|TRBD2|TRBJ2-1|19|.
TGTGCCAGCAGCCCCGGGCTAGCGGGGGGCTGGAGCTCCTACAATGAGCAGTTCTTC
CASSPGLAGGWSSYNEQFF
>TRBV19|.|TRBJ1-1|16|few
TGTGCCAGTACCGATCCAATTTTTGGTGGGAGAACTGAAGCTTTCTTT
CASTDPIFGGRTEAFF
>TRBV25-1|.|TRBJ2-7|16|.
TGTGCCAGCAGTGCCACGACGGGGTTGGGCTCCTACGAGCAGTACTTC
CASSATTGLGSYEQYF
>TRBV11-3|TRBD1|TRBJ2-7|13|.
TGTGCCAGCAGCAAGGACAGGGACTACGAGCAGTACTTC
CASSKDRDYEQYF
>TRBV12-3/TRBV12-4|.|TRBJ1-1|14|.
TGTGCCAGCAGGAGGTGGGGGGGGAACACTGAAGCTTTCTTT
CASRRWGGNTEAFF